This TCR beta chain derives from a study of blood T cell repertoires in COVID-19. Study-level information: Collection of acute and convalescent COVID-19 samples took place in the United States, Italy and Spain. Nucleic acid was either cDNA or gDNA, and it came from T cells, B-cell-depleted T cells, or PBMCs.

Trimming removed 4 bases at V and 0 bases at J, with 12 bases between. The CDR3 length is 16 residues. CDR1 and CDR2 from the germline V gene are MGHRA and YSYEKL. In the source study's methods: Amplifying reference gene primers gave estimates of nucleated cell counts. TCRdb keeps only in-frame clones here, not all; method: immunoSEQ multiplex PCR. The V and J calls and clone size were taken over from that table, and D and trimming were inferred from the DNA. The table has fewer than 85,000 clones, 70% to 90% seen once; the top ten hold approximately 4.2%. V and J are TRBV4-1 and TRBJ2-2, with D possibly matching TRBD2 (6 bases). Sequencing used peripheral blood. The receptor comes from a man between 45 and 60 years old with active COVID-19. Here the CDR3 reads CASSPTGLPNTGELFF. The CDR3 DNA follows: TGCGCCAGCAGCCCTACCGGACTACCGAACACCGGGGAGCTGTTTTTT.